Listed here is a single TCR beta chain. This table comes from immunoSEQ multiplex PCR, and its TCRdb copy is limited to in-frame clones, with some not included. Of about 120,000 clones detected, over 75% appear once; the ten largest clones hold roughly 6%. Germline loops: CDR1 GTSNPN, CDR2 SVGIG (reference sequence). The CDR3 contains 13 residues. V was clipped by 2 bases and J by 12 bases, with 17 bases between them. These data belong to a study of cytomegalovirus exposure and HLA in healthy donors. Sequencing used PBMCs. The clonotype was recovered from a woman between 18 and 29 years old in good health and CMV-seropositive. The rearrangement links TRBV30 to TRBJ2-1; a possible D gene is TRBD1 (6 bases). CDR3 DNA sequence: TGTGCCTGGAGTCTACTACAGGGCTTTGGGCAGTTCTTC. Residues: CAWSLLQGFGQFF. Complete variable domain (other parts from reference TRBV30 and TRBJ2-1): SQTIHQWPATLVQPVGSPLSLECTVEGTSNPNLYWYRQAAGRGLQLLFYSVGIGQISSEVPQNLSASRPQDRQFILSSKKLLLSDSGFYLCAWSLLQGFGQFFGPGTRLTVL.